Reported below is one T cell receptor beta chain. This specimen belongs to a study of CD8+ T cells in alopecia areata. PBMC-derived CD4+ and CD8+ T cells were sorted. The germline V gene encodes CDR1 SGHDT and CDR2 YYEEEE. CDR3 length: 14 amino acids. Trimming removed 1 base from V and 2 bases from J, with 10 bases in between. Extraction and reverse transcription of RNA yielded cDNA as the sequencing template. Measured with immunoSEQ multiplex PCR; TCRdb has only the in-frame clones, and not every one. Seen here are some 150,000 clones, less than 80% observed once, and the top ten hold over 10%. The V and J genes are TRBV5-6 and TRBJ2-7, with D perhaps matching TRBD1 (6 bases). The clonotype originates from a human donor with alopecia areata. The sequencing used CD8+ T cells sorted from blood, collected at week 0. The CDR3, as DNA: TGTGCCAGCAGCTTGCTGACAGGACCCTACGAGCAGTACTTC. Protein sequence: CASSLLTGPYEQYF.